Listed below are T cell receptor beta chains from one sample, sequenced in a study of blood T cell repertoires in COVID-19. Measured with immunoSEQ multiplex PCR; TCRdb has only the in-frame clones, and not every one. Among about 70,000 clones listed, more than 70% were seen once. The material sequenced was peripheral blood. The receptors stem from a human donor in a cohort sampled during active COVID-19. Both conserved end residues are part of each CDR3. The order of the fields is J gene, V gene, clone size, D gene, CDR3 DNA, CDR3 protein. The D gene is left open where the match is weak. Clone size appears in some rows only: once, few, many, or a class for an expanded clone.

j_gene: TRBJ1-1; v_gene: TRBV5-4; abundance: -; d_gene: -; CDR3nt: TGTGCCAGCAGTTCTGAGGGGAGGGCACGGGAAGCTTTCTTT; CDR3aa: CASSSEGRAREAFF
j_gene: TRBJ2-1; v_gene: TRBV5-1; abundance: -; d_gene: -; CDR3nt: TGCGCCAGCAGCCCTGACAGCATAGAGTACAATGAGCAGTTCTTC; CDR3aa: CASSPDSIEYNEQFF
j_gene: TRBJ2-3; v_gene: TRBV3-1/TRBV3-2; abundance: -; d_gene: -; CDR3nt: TGTGCCAGCAGCCAAGGTTGGACTCGCACAGATACGCAGTATTTT; CDR3aa: CASSQGWTRTDTQYF
j_gene: TRBJ2-1; v_gene: TRBV5-4; abundance: -; d_gene: TRBD2; CDR3nt: TGTGCCAGCAGCGGAGGGAGGACTAGCGGCTACAATGAGCAGTTCTTC; CDR3aa: CASSGGRTSGYNEQFF
j_gene: TRBJ2-3; v_gene: TRBV10-3; abundance: -; d_gene: -; CDR3nt: TGTGCCATCAGTGGGGACGGGAGTAGCGGTAATACGCAGTATTTT; CDR3aa: CAISGDGSSGNTQYF
j_gene: TRBJ2-5; v_gene: TRBV7-9; abundance: -; d_gene: TRBD2; CDR3nt: TGTGCCAGCAGCTTCCTAGCGGGAGTCCAAGAGACCCAGTACTTC; CDR3aa: CASSFLAGVQETQYF
j_gene: TRBJ1-2; v_gene: TRBV7-9; abundance: -; d_gene: -; CDR3nt: TGTGCCAGCAGCTTCGAGGCGGAGGGCTACACCTTC; CDR3aa: CASSFEAEGYTF
j_gene: TRBJ1-2; v_gene: TRBV6-5; abundance: -; d_gene: -; CDR3nt: TGTGCCAGCAGACTCGACAGTAACTATGGCTACACCTTC; CDR3aa: CASRLDSNYGYTF
j_gene: TRBJ1-1; v_gene: TRBV30; abundance: once; d_gene: -; CDR3nt: TGTGCCTGGAGTACCACAGGGATCACTGAAGCTTTCTTT; CDR3aa: CAWSTTGITEAFF
j_gene: TRBJ2-7; v_gene: TRBV28; abundance: once; d_gene: TRBD1; CDR3nt: TGTGCCAGCAGGACAGGGACAGGGGGAAACTACGAGCAGTACTTC; CDR3aa: CASRTGTGGNYEQYF
j_gene: TRBJ2-1; v_gene: TRBV11-2; abundance: -; d_gene: -; CDR3nt: TGTGCCAGCAGCCGCGACTACGCCTCGAGGGTCTTC; CDR3aa: CASSRDYASRVF
j_gene: TRBJ1-1; v_gene: TRBV14; abundance: -; d_gene: -; CDR3nt: TGTGCCAGCAGCCAAGTTGGACACGGCCCCCCTATGAACACTGAAGCTTTCTTT; CDR3aa: CASSQVGHGPPMNTEAFF
j_gene: TRBJ2-3; v_gene: TRBV5-4; abundance: -; d_gene: TRBD2; CDR3nt: TGTGCCAGCAGCTCCCCCCCGGGAGGAGGCACAGATACGCAGTATTTT; CDR3aa: CASSSPPGGGTDTQYF
j_gene: TRBJ2-1; v_gene: TRBV2; abundance: -; d_gene: TRBD2; CDR3nt: TGTGCCAGCAGTTTCTACCCCGGGAGGAGCTCCTACAATGAGCAGTTCTTC; CDR3aa: CASSFYPGRSSYNEQFF
j_gene: TRBJ2-1; v_gene: TRBV30; abundance: -; d_gene: -; CDR3nt: TGTGCCTGGAGCTCCGGCCTTAGGGGGGGGAATGAGCAGTTCTTC; CDR3aa: CAWSSGLRGGNEQFF
j_gene: TRBJ1-4; v_gene: TRBV11-1; abundance: -; d_gene: TRBD1; CDR3nt: TGTGCCAGCAGCTCCACGCAGGGGGCAGGGGAAAAACTGTTTTTT; CDR3aa: CASSSTQGAGEKLFF
j_gene: TRBJ2-7; v_gene: TRBV2; abundance: -; d_gene: -; CDR3nt: TGTGCCAGCAGTGAGCAGGGGTCCTCCTACGAGCAGTACTTC; CDR3aa: CASSEQGSSYEQYF
j_gene: TRBJ2-7; v_gene: TRBV11-1; abundance: -; d_gene: -; CDR3nt: TGTGCCAGCAGCCGCGGTGAGGGCACTTACTCCTACGAGCAGTACTTC; CDR3aa: CASSRGEGTYSYEQYF
j_gene: TRBJ1-2; v_gene: TRBV14; abundance: -; d_gene: TRBD1; CDR3nt: TGTGCCAGCAGTCCCGACAGGGCTAACTATGGCTACACCTTC; CDR3aa: CASSPDRANYGYTF
j_gene: TRBJ2-3; v_gene: TRBV11-2; abundance: once; d_gene: -; CDR3nt: TGTGCCAGCAGCTTAGACCGGACAGATACGCAGTATTTT; CDR3aa: CASSLDRTDTQYF
j_gene: TRBJ2-5; v_gene: TRBV27; abundance: -; d_gene: TRBD2; CDR3nt: TGTGCCAGCGGAATAGCGGGAGCGGAGACCCAGTACTTC; CDR3aa: CASGIAGAETQYF
j_gene: TRBJ1-3; v_gene: TRBV3-1/TRBV3-2; abundance: -; d_gene: -; CDR3nt: TGTGCCAGCAGCCTCATGCAAGGAGGTGGAAACACCATATATTTT; CDR3aa: CASSLMQGGGNTIYF
j_gene: TRBJ2-1; v_gene: TRBV6-5; abundance: -; d_gene: TRBD1; CDR3nt: TGTGCCAGCAGCGGACAGGGGGCGCATAATGAGCAGTTCTTC; CDR3aa: CASSGQGAHNEQFF
j_gene: TRBJ2-3; v_gene: TRBV24-1; abundance: -; d_gene: TRBD2; CDR3nt: TGTGCCACGGGGACTAGCGGGCTAGATACGCAGTATTTT; CDR3aa: CATGTSGLDTQYF
j_gene: TRBJ2-6; v_gene: TRBV5-1; abundance: -; d_gene: TRBD1; CDR3nt: TGCGCCAGCAGCAACCGGGACAGCTCTGGGGCCAACGTCCTGACTTTC; CDR3aa: CASSNRDSSGANVLTF
j_gene: TRBJ1-3; v_gene: TRBV3-1/TRBV3-2; abundance: -; d_gene: -; CDR3nt: TGTGCCAGCAGCCAAGGGGGGGGTAGGACCTCGGGAAACACCATATATTTT; CDR3aa: CASSQGGGRTSGNTIYF
j_gene: TRBJ2-1; v_gene: TRBV28; abundance: -; d_gene: -; CDR3nt: TGTGCCAGCAGTTTACCCAGTCAGTACAATGAGCAGTTCTTC; CDR3aa: CASSLPSQYNEQFF
j_gene: TRBJ2-1; v_gene: TRBV3-1/TRBV3-2; abundance: once; d_gene: TRBD2; CDR3nt: TGTGCCAGCAGCTCCGGGAGGGGGCAGTTCTTC; CDR3aa: CASSSGRGQFF
j_gene: TRBJ2-1; v_gene: TRBV19; abundance: -; d_gene: TRBD2; CDR3nt: TGTGCCAGTAGTGGGAGACTAGCGGGGAACGGTGAGCAGTTCTTC; CDR3aa: CASSGRLAGNGEQFF
j_gene: TRBJ1-4; v_gene: TRBV15; abundance: -; d_gene: -; CDR3nt: TGTGCCACCAGCAGAGATCCGGGTGAGAGGTCCTTAAATGAAAAACTGTTTTTT; CDR3aa: CATSRDPGERSLNEKLFF
j_gene: TRBJ2-5; v_gene: TRBV11-3; abundance: -; d_gene: TRBD2; CDR3nt: TGTGCCAGCAGCTTAGAACCCCTTATAGCGGGGGGGAGAGAGACCCAGTACTTC; CDR3aa: CASSLEPLIAGGRETQYF
j_gene: TRBJ1-3; v_gene: TRBV30; abundance: -; d_gene: -; CDR3nt: TGTGCCTGGAGTGGACAGGGAAACACCATATATTTT; CDR3aa: CAWSGQGNTIYF
j_gene: TRBJ1-1; v_gene: TRBV3-1/TRBV3-2; abundance: -; d_gene: -; CDR3nt: TGTGCCAGCAGCCGCGGGGGCACTGAAGCTTTCTTT; CDR3aa: CASSRGGTEAFF
j_gene: TRBJ2-5; v_gene: TRBV5-4; abundance: -; d_gene: TRBD2; CDR3nt: TGTGCCAGCAGCTTGGCGCTAGCGGGAGAAGAGACCCAGTACTTC; CDR3aa: CASSLALAGEETQYF
j_gene: TRBJ2-7; v_gene: TRBV5-1; abundance: -; d_gene: -; CDR3nt: TGCGCCAGCAGGGCAGGGTTTCCCTCCTACGAGCAGTACTTC; CDR3aa: CASRAGFPSYEQYF
j_gene: TRBJ1-5; v_gene: TRBV6-2/TRBV6-3; abundance: -; d_gene: -; CDR3nt: TGTGCCAGCAGTTCGACATCCCCAGGGGCCCGGCGACATTTT; CDR3aa: CASSSTSPGARRHF
j_gene: TRBJ2-1; v_gene: TRBV7-2; abundance: -; d_gene: -; CDR3nt: TGTGCCAGCAGCTTATGGCCTAGCACGTTCTTC; CDR3aa: CASSLWPSTFF
j_gene: TRBJ1-1; v_gene: TRBV3-1/TRBV3-2; abundance: -; d_gene: -; CDR3nt: TGTGCCAGCAGCCAAGATGTGAGGAACACTGAAGCTTTCTTT; CDR3aa: CASSQDVRNTEAFF
j_gene: TRBJ2-4; v_gene: TRBV9; abundance: -; d_gene: TRBD2; CDR3nt: TGTGCCAGCAGCCCAGGCCGGGAGGACATTCAGTACTTC; CDR3aa: CASSPGREDIQYF
j_gene: TRBJ2-7; v_gene: TRBV5-8; abundance: -; d_gene: TRBD2; CDR3nt: TGTGCCAGCAGCTTAACGACTAGCGGGAGGACCTACGAGCAGTACTTC; CDR3aa: CASSLTTSGRTYEQYF
j_gene: TRBJ2-3; v_gene: TRBV28; abundance: -; d_gene: TRBD2; CDR3nt: TGTGCCAGCCGCCCCCCGGGACTAGCGGGATTCACAGATACGCAGTATTTT; CDR3aa: CASRPPGLAGFTDTQYF
j_gene: TRBJ2-7; v_gene: TRBV6-5; abundance: -; d_gene: -; CDR3nt: TGTGCCAGCAGTAGGGGCAACGAGCAGTACTTC; CDR3aa: CASSRGNEQYF
j_gene: TRBJ2-1; v_gene: TRBV19; abundance: -; d_gene: -; CDR3nt: TGTGCCAGTAGTATGGGGGGGCTTTTTAATGAGCAGTTCTTC; CDR3aa: CASSMGGLFNEQFF
j_gene: TRBJ2-3; v_gene: TRBV5-1; abundance: -; d_gene: -; CDR3nt: TGCGCCAGCAGCCCTTTCGGGGGAGGCACAGATACGCAGTATTTT; CDR3aa: CASSPFGGGTDTQYF
j_gene: TRBJ2-7; v_gene: TRBV19; abundance: -; d_gene: TRBD1; CDR3nt: TGTGCCAGTAGTATTTGGGGACAGGGGTCCGAGCAGTACTTC; CDR3aa: CASSIWGQGSEQYF
j_gene: TRBJ2-5; v_gene: TRBV5-1; abundance: -; d_gene: TRBD2; CDR3nt: TGCGCCAGCAGCTTGGCCTCGCGGGAGGAAGAGACCCAGTACTTC; CDR3aa: CASSLASREEETQYF
j_gene: TRBJ1-6; v_gene: TRBV6-1; abundance: -; d_gene: -; CDR3nt: TGTGCCAGCAGTGACAGCTCCTATAATTCACCCCTCCACTTT; CDR3aa: CASSDSSYNSPLHF
j_gene: TRBJ2-7; v_gene: TRBV28; abundance: -; d_gene: TRBD1; CDR3nt: TGTGCCAGCAGTTTAACGGCAGGGGGACCCTACGAGCAGTACTTC; CDR3aa: CASSLTAGGPYEQYF
j_gene: TRBJ1-1; v_gene: TRBV20-1; abundance: -; d_gene: TRBD1; CDR3nt: TGCAGTGCTAGTCCTAGTCGCCAGGGGGTAATGAACACTGAAGCTTTCTTT; CDR3aa: CSASPSRQGVMNTEAFF
j_gene: TRBJ1-5; v_gene: TRBV2; abundance: -; d_gene: TRBD1; CDR3nt: TGTGCCAGCACAATGATGGGGACAGGGATCAGCAATCAGCCCCAGCATTTT; CDR3aa: CASTMMGTGISNQPQHF
j_gene: TRBJ2-3; v_gene: TRBV5-1; abundance: once; d_gene: TRBD1; CDR3nt: TGCGCCAGCAGCTCCCGGGACAGCCGCCTGGATACGCAGTATTTT; CDR3aa: CASSSRDSRLDTQYF
j_gene: TRBJ1-1; v_gene: TRBV7-3; abundance: -; d_gene: TRBD1; CDR3nt: TGTGCCAGCAGCTTAACGGGCAGGGGGCTGAACACTGAAGCTTTCTTT; CDR3aa: CASSLTGRGLNTEAFF
j_gene: TRBJ2-1; v_gene: TRBV5-5; abundance: -; d_gene: TRBD2; CDR3nt: TGTGCCAGCAGCTCCCGACTAGCGGGGTATGAGAATGAGCAGTTCTTC; CDR3aa: CASSSRLAGYENEQFF
j_gene: TRBJ2-1; v_gene: TRBV6-6; abundance: -; d_gene: TRBD2; CDR3nt: TGTGCCAGCAGCGACTATTCGGGACTAGAGGTACGGTTCTTC; CDR3aa: CASSDYSGLEVRFF
j_gene: TRBJ2-5; v_gene: TRBV10-1; abundance: -; d_gene: TRBD2; CDR3nt: TGCGCCAGCAGTGATGGGGGAAGCGGGGAAGAGACCCAGTACTTC; CDR3aa: CASSDGGSGEETQYF